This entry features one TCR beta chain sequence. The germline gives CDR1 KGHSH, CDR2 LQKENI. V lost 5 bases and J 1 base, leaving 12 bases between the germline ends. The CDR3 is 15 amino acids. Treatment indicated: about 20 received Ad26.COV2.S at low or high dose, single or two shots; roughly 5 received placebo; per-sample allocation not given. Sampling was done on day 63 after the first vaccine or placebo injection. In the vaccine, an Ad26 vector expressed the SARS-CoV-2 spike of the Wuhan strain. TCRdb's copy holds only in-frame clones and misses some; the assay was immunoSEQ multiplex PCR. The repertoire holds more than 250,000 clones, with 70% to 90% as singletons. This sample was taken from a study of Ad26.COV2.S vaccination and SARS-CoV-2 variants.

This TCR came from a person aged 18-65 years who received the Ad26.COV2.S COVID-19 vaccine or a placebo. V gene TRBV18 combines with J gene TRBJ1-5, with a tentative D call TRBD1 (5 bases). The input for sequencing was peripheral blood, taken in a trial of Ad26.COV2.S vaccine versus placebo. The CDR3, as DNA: TGTGCCAGCTCAGAAACAGGTAGGAGCAATCAGCCCCAGCATTTT. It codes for CASSETGRSNQPQHF.